This entry concerns a single T cell receptor beta chain. This clone was detected once. It lacks a known antigen. No much larger clone is present one base from it, and per-base qualities are unavailable. The library came from the immunoSEQ multiplex PCR assay. The immuneACCESS repertoire file appears here via TCRdb, limited to in-frame rearrangements. These files lack a portion of the clones; in checked studies, under half of the deficit traces to unresolved V genes, and the cause of the others is not known. The sample table contains roughly 30,000 clones; only one count was recorded for 80% of them. Of the sample, roughly 6.3% falls within the top ten clones. The sample comes from a study of Siglec-9 on CD8 T cells in melanoma (dated by TCRdb to about 2019). Regarding the complete study: The study investigated Siglec-9 expression on CD8+ T cells and the role of Siglec-9 in regulating T cells in the melanoma tumor microenvironment. Broader findings and caveats from the paper: Siglec-9 was reported to mark and regulate an effector memory CD8+ T-cell subset that appeared to accumulate within melanoma tumors.

Including cysteine and phenylalanine, the CDR3 has 14 amino acids. Only the CDR3 DNA is retained, 42 bases long and in frame from the first base. The germline V gene provides CDR1 SGHAT and CDR2 FQNNGV. The trim is 5 bases for V and 4 bases for J, with a gap of 15 bases between the germline ends. The material sequenced was Siglec-9- CD8+ T cells sorted from blood. The cell subset or site label on this specimen signifies: CD8 T cells lacking Siglec-9. The chain joins TRBV11-2 to TRBJ2-7; the D gene lacks a confident call. The clonotype comes from a human donor in good health. The encoded CDR3 is CASSTPRDAYEQYF. The nucleotide sequence reads TGTGCCAGCAGCACTCCCCGTGATGCGTACGAGCAGTACTTC.